The present T cell receptor (beta chain) was sequenced within a study of T cell responses to AZD1222 COVID-19 vaccine. Study-wide results and caveats: Researchers took repertoire samples only after the peak T cell response had come. Across the whole spike, CD4 TCRs peaked at regions 160-218 and 743-854.

Remarks on this clone: Its antigen is undetermined.

Only in-frame clones appear in the TCRdb table, and some are missing; sequencing was by immunoSEQ multiplex PCR. Of 95,000 or so clones in the sample, roughly 84% were seen once. The germline gives CDR1 SNHLY, CDR2 FYNNEI. The length of the CDR3 is 13 residues. Trimming took 7 bases from V and 4 from J, leaving 13 bases between them. The clonotype originates from an adult in good health. V and J are TRBV2 and TRBJ1-2; the D gene is possibly TRBD1 (6 bases). This sample comprised peripheral blood, obtained on day 0 of AZD1222 vaccination. The CDR3 loop is CASNMDSSYGYTF. For the CDR3, the DNA is TGTGCCAGCAACATGGACAGTAGCTATGGCTACACCTTC.